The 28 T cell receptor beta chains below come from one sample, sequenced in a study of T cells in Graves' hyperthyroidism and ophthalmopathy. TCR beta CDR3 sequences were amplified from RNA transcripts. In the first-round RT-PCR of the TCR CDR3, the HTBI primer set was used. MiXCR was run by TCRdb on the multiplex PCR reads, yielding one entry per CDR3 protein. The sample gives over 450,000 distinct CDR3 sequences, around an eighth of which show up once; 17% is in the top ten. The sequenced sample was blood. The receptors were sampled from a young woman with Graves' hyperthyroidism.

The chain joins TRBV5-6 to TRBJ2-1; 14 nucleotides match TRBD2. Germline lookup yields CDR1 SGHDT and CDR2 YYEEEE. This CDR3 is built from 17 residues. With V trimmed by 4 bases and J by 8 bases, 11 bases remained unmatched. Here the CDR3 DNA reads TGTGCCAGCAGCATTCCCCCGACTAGCGGGAGGGCCCATGAGCAGTTCTTC. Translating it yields CASSIPPTSGRAHEQFF.

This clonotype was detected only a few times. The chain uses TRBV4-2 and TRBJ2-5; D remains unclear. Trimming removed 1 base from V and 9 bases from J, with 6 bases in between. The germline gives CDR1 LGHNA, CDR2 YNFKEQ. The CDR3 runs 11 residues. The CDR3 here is CASSQGYAQYF. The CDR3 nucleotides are TGTGCCAGCAGCCAAGGGTACGCCCAGTACTTC.

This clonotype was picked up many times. The CDR3 sequence: CASSRTSGVGNEQFF. DNA of the CDR3: TGTGCCAGCAGCCGGACTAGCGGGGTGGGGAATGAGCAGTTCTTC. The J gene is TRBJ2-1, the V gene TRBV11-3; the match to TRBD2 covers 12 bases. The V gene end was trimmed by 5 bases and the J gene end by 7 bases; junction bases not matched to a gene: 6. Per the germline V gene, CDR1 is SGHNT and CDR2 is YENEEA. There are 15 residues in the CDR3.

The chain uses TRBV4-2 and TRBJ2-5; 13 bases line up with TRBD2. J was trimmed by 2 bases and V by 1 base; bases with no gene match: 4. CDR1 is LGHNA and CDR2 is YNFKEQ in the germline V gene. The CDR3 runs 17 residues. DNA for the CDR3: TGTGCCAGCAGCCAAGTTGGGACTAGCGGGACACAAGAGACCCAGTACTTC. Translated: CASSQVGTSGTQETQYF.

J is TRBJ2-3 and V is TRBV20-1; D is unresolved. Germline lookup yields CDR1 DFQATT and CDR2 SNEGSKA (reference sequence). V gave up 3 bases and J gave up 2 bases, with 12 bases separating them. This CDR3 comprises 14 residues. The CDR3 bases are TGCAGTGCTAGTTTACGAAGCCACACAGATACGCAGTATTTT. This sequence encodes CSASLRSHTDTQYF.

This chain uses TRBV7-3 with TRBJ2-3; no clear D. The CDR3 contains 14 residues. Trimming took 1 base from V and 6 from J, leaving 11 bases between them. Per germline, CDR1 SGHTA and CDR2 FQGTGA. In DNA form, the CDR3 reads TGTGCCAGCAGCTTAATCCCCTTCAGTGATACGCAGTATTTT. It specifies CASSLIPFSDTQYF. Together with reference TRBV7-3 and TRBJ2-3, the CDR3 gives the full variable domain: GAGVSQTPSNKVTEKGKYVELRCDPISGHTALYWYRQSLGQGPEFLIYFQGTGAADDSGLPNDRFFAVRPEGSVSTLKIQRTERGDSAVYLCASSLIPFSDTQYFGPGTRLTVL.

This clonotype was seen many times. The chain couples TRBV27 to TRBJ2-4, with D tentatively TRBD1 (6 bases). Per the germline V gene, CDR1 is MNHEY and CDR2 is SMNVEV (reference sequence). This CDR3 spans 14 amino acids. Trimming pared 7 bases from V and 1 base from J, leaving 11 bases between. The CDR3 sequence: CASNRQDAKNIQYF. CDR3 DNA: TGTGCCAGCAACCGACAGGACGCCAAAAACATTCAGTACTTC.

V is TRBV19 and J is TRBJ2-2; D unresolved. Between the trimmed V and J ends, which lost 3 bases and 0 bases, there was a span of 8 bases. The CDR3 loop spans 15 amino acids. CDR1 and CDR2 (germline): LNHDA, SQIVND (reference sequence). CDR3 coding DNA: TGTGCCAGTAGTATCCCGGTCACGAACACCGGGGAGCTGTTTTTT. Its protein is CASSIPVTNTGELFF.

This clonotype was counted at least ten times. The CDR3 loop is CASSSGETSPIGNEQFF. CDR3 sequence (DNA): TGCGCCAGCAGCTCGGGGGAGACTAGCCCGATCGGCAATGAGCAGTTCTTC. J is TRBJ2-1 and V is TRBV5-1; 7 nucleotides align to TRBD2. The germline V gene has CDR1 SGHRS and CDR2 YFSETQ. The CDR3 runs 17 residues. The J segment lost 6 bases and the V segment lost 3 bases, leaving 15 bases of the junction unmatched. Based on the CDR3 plus reference TRBV5-1 and TRBJ2-1, the full variable domain is KAGVTQTPRYLIKTRGQQVTLSCSPISGHRSVSWYQQTPGQGLQFLFEYFSETQRNKGNFPGRFSGRQFSNSRSEMNVSTLELGDSALYLCASSSGETSPIGNEQFFGPGTRLTVL.

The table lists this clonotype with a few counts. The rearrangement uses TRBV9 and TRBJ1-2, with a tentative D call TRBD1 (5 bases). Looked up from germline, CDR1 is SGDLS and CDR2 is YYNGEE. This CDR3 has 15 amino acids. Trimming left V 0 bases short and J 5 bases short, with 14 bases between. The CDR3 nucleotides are TGTGCCAGCAGCGTAGCGGGGGTTCGGCCGTATGGCTACACCTTC. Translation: CASSVAGVRPYGYTF.

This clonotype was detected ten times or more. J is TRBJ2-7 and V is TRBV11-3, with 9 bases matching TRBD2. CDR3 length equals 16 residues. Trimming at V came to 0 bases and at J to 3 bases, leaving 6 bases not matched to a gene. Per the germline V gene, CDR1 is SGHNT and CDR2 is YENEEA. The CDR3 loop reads CASSLDLGLAYYEQYF. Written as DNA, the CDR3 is TGTGCCAGCAGCTTAGATCTTGGACTAGCGTACTACGAGCAGTACTTC.

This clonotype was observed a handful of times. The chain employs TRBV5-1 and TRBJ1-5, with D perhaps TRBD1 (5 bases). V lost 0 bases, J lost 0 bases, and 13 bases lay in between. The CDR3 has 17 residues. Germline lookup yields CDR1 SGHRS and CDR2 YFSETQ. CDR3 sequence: CASSLDPRDYSNQPQHF. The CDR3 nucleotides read TGCGCCAGCAGCTTGGATCCCAGGGACTATAGCAATCAGCCCCAGCATTTT.

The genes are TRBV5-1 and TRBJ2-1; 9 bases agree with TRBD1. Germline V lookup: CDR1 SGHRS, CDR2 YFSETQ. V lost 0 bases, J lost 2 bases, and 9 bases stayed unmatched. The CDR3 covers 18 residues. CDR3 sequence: CASSLEVIQGAPYNEQFF. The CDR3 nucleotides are TGCGCCAGCAGCTTGGAGGTCATACAGGGGGCACCCTACAATGAGCAGTTCTTC.

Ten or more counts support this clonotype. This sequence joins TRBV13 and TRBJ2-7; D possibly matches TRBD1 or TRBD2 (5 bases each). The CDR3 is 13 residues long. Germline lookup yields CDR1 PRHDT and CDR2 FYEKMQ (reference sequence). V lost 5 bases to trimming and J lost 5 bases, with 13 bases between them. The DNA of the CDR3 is TGTGCCAGCAGCAGGCAGGGACGGAACGAGCAGTACTTC. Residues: CASSRQGRNEQYF.

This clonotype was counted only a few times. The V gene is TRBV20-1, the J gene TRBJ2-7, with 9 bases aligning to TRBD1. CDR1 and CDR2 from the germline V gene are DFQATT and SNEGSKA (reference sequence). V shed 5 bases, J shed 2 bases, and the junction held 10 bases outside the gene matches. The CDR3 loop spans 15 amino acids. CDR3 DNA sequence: TGCAGTGCTCACCCCCTACAGGGGGCCGCCTACGAGCAGTACGTC. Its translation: CSAHPLQGAAYEQYV.

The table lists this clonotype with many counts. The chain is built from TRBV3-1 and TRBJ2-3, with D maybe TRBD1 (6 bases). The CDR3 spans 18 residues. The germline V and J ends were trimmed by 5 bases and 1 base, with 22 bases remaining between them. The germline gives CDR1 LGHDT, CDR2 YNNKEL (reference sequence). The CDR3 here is CASSSSFLQGFGTDTQYF. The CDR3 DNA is TGTGCCAGCAGCTCTAGTTTCCTACAGGGATTCGGCACAGATACGCAGTATTTT.

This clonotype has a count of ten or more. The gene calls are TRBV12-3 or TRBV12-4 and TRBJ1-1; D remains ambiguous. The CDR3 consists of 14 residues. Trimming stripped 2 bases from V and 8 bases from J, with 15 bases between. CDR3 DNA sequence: TGTGCCAGCAGTTTAATCTACGAGGAAGCAGAAGCTTTCTTT. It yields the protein CASSLIYEEAEAFF.

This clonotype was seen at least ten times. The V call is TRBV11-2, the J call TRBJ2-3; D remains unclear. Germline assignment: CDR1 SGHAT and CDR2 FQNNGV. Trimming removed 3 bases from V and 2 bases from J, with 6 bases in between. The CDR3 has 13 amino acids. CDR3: CASSFGPTDTQYF. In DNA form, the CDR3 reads TGTGCCAGCAGCTTTGGTCCCACAGATACGCAGTATTTT.

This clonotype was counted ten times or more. For the CDR3, the DNA is TGTGCCAGCAGCTTAGGGCGGGGACTAGCGGGAGCCCAAGGGGAGACCCAGTACTTC. Protein: CASSLGRGLAGAQGETQYF. The chain combines TRBV7-2 with TRBJ2-5; TRBD2 matches at 14 bases. Trimming took 1 base from V and 5 from J; bases not matched to a gene: 12. Germline V CDR1 and CDR2: SGHTA, FQGNSA. The CDR3 is 19 amino acids.

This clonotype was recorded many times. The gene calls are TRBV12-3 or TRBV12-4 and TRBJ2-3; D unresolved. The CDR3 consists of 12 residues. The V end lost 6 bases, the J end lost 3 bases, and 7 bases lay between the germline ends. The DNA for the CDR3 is TGTGCCAGCAGCCCACAGACAGATACGCAGTATTTT. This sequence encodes CASSPQTDTQYF.

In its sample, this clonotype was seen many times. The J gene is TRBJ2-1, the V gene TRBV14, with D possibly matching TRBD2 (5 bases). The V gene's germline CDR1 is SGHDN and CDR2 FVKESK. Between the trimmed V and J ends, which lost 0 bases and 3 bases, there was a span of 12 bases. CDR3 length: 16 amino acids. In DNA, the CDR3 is TGTGCCAGCAGCCAAGAAAGGCTAGGACTCTACAATGAGCAGTTCTTC. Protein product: CASSQERLGLYNEQFF. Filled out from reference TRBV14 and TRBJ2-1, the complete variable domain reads EAGVTQFPSHSVIEKGQTVTLRCDPISGHDNLYWYRRVMGKEIKFLLHFVKESKQDESGMPNNRFLAERTGGTYSTLKVQPAELEDSGVYFCASSQERLGLYNEQFFGPGTRLTVL.

The CDR3 is CASSESGGWEKLFF. CDR3 nucleotide sequence: TGTGCCAGCAGTGAATCCGGGGGGTGGGAAAAACTGTTTTTT. The V and J genes are TRBV2 and TRBJ1-4; TRBD1 might be the D (5 bases). The V end lost 2 bases, the J end lost 8 bases, and 12 bases lay between the germline ends. The CDR3 contains 14 residues. CDR1 SNHLY and CDR2 FYNNEI come from the germline V gene.

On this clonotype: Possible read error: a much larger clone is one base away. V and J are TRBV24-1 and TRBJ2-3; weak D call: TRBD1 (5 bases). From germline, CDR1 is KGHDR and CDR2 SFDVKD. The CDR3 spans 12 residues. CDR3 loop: CATSESTGTQYF. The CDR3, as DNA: TGTGCCACCAGTGAAAGCACAGGTACGCAGTATTTT.

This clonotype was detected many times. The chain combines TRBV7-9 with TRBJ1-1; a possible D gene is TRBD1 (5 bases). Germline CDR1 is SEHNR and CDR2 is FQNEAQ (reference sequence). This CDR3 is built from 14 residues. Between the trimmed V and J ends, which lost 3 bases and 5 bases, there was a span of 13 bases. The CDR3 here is CASSFNRPNTEAFF. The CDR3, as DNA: TGTGCCAGCAGCTTCAACAGGCCAAATACTGAAGCTTTCTTT.

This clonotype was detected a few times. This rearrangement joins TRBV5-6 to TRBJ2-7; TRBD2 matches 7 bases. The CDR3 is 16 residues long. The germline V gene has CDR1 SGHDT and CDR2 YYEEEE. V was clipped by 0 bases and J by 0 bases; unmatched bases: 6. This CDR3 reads CASSLVGRHRSYEQYV. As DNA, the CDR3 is TGTGCCAGCAGCTTGGTCGGGAGGCATCGCTCCTACGAGCAGTACGTC.

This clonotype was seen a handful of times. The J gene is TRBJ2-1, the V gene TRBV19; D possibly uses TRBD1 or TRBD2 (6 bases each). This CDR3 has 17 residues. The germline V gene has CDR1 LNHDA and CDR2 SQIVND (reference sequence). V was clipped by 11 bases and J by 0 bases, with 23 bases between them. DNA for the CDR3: TGTGCCGGTAATTCGGTCGGGGGCCCAAGCTCCTACAATGAGCAGTTCTTC. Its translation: CAGNSVGGPSSYNEQFF.

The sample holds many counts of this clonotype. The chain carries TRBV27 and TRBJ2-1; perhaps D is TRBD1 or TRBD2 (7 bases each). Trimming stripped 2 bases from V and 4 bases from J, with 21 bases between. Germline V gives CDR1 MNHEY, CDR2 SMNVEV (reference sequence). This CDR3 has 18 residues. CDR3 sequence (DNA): TGTGCCAGCAGTTTAATAGGGGGCGGGAGTAGTCCTTACAATGAGCAGTTCTTC. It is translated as CASSLIGGGSSPYNEQFF.

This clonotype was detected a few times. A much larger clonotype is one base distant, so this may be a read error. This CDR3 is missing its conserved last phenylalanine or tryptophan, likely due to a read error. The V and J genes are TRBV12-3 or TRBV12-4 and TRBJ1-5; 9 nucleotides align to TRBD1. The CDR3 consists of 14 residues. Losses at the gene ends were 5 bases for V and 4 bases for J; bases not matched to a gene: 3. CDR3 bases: TGTGCCAGCAGTCAGACAGGGGGGAATCAGCCCCAGCATTCT. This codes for CASSQTGGNQPQHS.